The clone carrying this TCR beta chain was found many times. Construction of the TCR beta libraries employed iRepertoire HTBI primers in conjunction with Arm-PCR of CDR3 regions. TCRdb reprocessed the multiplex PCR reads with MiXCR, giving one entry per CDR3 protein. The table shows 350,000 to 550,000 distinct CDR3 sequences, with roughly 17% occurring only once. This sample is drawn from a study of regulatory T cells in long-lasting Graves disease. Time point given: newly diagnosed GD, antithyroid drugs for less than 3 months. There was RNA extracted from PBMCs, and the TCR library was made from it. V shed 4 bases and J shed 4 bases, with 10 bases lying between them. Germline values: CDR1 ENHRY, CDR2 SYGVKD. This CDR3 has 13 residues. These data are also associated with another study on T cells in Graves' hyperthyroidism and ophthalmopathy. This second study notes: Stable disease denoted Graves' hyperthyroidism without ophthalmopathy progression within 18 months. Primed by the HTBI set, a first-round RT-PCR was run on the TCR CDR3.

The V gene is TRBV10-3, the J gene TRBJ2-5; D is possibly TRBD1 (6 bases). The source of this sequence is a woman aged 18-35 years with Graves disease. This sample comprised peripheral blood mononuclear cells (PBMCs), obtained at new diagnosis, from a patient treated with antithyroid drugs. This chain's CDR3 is CAISGTEGETQYF. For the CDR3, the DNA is TGTGCCATCAGTGGGACAGAGGGAGAGACCCAGTACTTC.